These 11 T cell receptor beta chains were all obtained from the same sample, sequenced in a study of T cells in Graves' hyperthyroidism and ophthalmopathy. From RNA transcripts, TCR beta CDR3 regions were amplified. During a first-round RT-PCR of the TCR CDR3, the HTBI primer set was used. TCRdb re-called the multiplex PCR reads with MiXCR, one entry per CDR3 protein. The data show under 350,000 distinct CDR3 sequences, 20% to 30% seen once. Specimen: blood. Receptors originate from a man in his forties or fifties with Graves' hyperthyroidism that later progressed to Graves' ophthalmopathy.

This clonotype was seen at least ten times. This CDR3 is CASSEGELFF. CDR3 bases: TGTGCCAGCAGTGAAGGGGAGCTGTTTTTT. The chain uses TRBV2 and TRBJ2-2; D ambiguous. The germline V gene has CDR1 SNHLY and CDR2 FYNNEI. The length of the CDR3 is 10 residues. V lost 1 base and J lost 9, with 0 bases in between. Full variable domain (outside the CDR3, taken from reference TRBV2 and TRBJ2-2): EPEVTQTPSHQVTQMGQEVILRCVPISNHLYFYWYRQILGQKVEFLVSFYNNEISEKSEIFDDQFSVERPDGSNFTLKIRSTKLEDSAMYFCASSEGELFFGEGSRLTVL.

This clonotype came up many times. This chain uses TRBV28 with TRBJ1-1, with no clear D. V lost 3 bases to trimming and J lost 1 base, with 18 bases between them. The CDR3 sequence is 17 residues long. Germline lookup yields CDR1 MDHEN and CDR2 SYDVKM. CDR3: CASSLIISGRTNTEAFF. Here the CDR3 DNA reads TGTGCCAGCAGTTTGATAATCAGTGGCAGGACGAACACTGAAGCTTTCTTT.

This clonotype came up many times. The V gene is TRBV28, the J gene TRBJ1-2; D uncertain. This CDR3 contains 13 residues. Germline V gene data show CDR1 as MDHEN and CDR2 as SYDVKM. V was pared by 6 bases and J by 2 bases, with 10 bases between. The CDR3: CASRTGNNYGYTF. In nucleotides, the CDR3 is TGTGCCAGCAGGACCGGGAACAACTATGGCTACACCTTC.

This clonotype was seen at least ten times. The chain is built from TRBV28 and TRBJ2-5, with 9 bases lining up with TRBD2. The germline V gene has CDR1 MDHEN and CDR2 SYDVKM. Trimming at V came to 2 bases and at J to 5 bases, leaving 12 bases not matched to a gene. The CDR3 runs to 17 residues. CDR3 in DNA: TGTGCCAGCAGTTTAGAGTATGGTAGCGGGAGAACCGAGACCCAGTACTTC. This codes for CASSLEYGSGRTETQYF.

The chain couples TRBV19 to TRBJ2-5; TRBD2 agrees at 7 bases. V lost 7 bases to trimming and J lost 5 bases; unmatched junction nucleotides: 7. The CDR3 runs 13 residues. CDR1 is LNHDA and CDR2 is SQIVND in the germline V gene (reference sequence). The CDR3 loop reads CASKRTSGETQYF. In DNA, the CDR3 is TGTGCCAGTAAGCGGACTAGTGGCGAGACCCAGTACTTC.

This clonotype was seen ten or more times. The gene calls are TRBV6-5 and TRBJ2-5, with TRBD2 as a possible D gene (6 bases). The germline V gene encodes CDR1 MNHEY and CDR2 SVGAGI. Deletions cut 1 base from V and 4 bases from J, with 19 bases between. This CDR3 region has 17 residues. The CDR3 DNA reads TGTGCCAGCAGTTACTTGGGGACTCCGATCAGCCGAGAGACCCAGTACTTC. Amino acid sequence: CASSYLGTPISRETQYF.

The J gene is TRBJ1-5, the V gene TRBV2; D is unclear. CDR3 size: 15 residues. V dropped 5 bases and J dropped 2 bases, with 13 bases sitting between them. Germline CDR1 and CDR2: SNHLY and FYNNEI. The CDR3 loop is CASSQRSLGNQPQHF. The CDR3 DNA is TGTGCCAGCAGTCAGAGGAGCTTGGGCAATCAGCCCCAGCATTTT.

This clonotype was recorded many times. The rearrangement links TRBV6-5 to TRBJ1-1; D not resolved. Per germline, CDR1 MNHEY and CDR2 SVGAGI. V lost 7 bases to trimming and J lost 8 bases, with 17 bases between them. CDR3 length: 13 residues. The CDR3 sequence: CASIQSLIGEAFF. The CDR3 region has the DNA TGTGCCAGCATCCAGTCCCTGATCGGGGAAGCTTTCTTT.

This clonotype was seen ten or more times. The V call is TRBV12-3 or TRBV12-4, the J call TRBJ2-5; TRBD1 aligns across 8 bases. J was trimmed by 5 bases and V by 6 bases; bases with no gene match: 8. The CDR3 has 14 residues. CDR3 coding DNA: TGTGCCAGCAGCCGACAGGGGCCATGGGAGACCCAGTACTTC. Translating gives CASSRQGPWETQYF.

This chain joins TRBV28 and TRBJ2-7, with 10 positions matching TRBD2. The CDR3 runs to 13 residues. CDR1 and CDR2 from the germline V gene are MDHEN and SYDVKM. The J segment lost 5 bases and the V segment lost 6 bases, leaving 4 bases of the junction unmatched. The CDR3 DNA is TGTGCCAGCAGGAAGGGACTAGCGAACGAGCAGTACTTC. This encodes CASRKGLANEQYF. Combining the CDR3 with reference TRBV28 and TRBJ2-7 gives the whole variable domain DVKVTQSSRYLVKRTGEKVFLECVQDMDHENMFWYRQDPGLGLRLIYFSYDVKMKEKGDIPEGYSVSREKKERFSLILESASTNQTSMYLCASRKGLANEQYFGPGTRLTVT.

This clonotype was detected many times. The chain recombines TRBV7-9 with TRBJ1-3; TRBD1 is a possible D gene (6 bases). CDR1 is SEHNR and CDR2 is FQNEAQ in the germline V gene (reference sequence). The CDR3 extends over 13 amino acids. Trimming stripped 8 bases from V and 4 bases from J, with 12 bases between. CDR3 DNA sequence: TGTGCCAGCTTACAGGGTGCGGGAAACACCATATATTTT. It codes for CASLQGAGNTIYF.